Below are 8 T cell receptor beta chains sequenced from a single sample in a study of cytomegalovirus exposure and HLA in healthy donors. The PCR used 60 Vbeta and 13 Jbeta primers. Sequencing used immunoSEQ multiplex PCR; TCRdb keeps in-frame clones, though not all of them. This table holds some 120,000 clones, around three quarters found once. Material for sequencing was PBMCs. Receptors were obtained from a man between 40 and 49 years old in good health and CMV-seropositive.

The chain carries TRBV9 and TRBJ2-6; the match to TRBD1 covers 9 bases. CDR1 is SGDLS, CDR2 YYNGEE, per germline. The ends lost 3 bases at V and 1 base at J; junction bases unmatched: 8. This CDR3 region has 18 residues. CDR3 sequence (DNA): TGTGCCAGCAGCGAGGAAGACAGGGGGAGGTCTGGGGCCAACGTCCTGACTTTC. Its translation is CASSEEDRGRSGANVLTF.

This clone was seen a single time. The rearrangement joins TRBV7-2 to TRBJ1-1, with D possibly being TRBD1 (6 bases). There are 14 residues in the CDR3. The V and J ends lost 5 bases and 5 bases respectively, with 15 bases between them. The germline gives CDR1 SGHTA, CDR2 FQGNSA. The CDR3 is CASSPPRGGTEAFF. The CDR3, as DNA: TGTGCCAGCAGCCCCCCAAGGGGGGGGACTGAAGCTTTCTTT.

This chain links TRBV9 with TRBJ2-5; TRBD1 agrees at 9 bases. Trimming cost V 5 bases and J 4 bases; bases outside gene matches: 12. Germline V gene data show CDR1 as SGDLS and CDR2 as YYNGEE. This CDR3 has 16 amino acids. The CDR3: CASSVGQGTGGETQYF. CDR3 nucleotide sequence: TGTGCCAGCAGTGTGGGACAGGGTACTGGTGGAGAGACCCAGTACTTC.

The chain carries TRBV9 and TRBJ2-3, with 12 bases identical to TRBD2. This CDR3 has 15 amino acids. Germline CDR1 is SGDLS and CDR2 is YYNGEE. Germline trimming cut 3 bases from V and 4 bases from J; bases unmatched to any gene: 3. The CDR3 loop is CASSGTSGVADTQYF. CDR3 in DNA: TGTGCCAGCAGCGGGACTAGCGGGGTTGCAGATACGCAGTATTTT.

The chain joins TRBV13 to TRBJ2-4; 15 nucleotides match TRBD2. The CDR3 has 17 amino acids. Per germline, CDR1 PRHDT and CDR2 FYEKMQ (reference sequence). J was trimmed by 1 base and V by 5 bases; bases with no gene match: 3. CDR3 sequence: CASSPGTSGGAKNIQYF. CDR3 in DNA: TGTGCCAGCAGCCCCGGGACTAGCGGGGGGGCCAAAAACATTCAGTACTTC.

This chain uses TRBV28 with TRBJ2-7; 8 bases fit TRBD1. The CDR3 has 15 amino acids. The germline V gene has CDR1 MDHEN and CDR2 SYDVKM. The trim removed 8 bases at V and 0 bases at J, leaving 9 bases unmatched. CDR3 protein: CASESRTGYSYEQYF. The CDR3 DNA reads as TGTGCCAGCGAGTCCCGGACAGGGTACTCCTACGAGCAGTACTTC.

This clone was counted a single time. The chain couples TRBV29-1 to TRBJ2-7, with 7 nucleotides matching TRBD2. The trim removed 4 bases at V and 6 bases at J, leaving 9 bases unmatched. The CDR3 covers 13 residues. Germline V CDR1 and CDR2: SQVTM, ANQGSEA. CDR3 region: CSVGEGLIAEQYF. The CDR3 nucleotides are TGCAGCGTTGGGGAGGGGCTGATAGCCGAGCAGTACTTC.

The chain couples TRBV28 to TRBJ1-1, with TRBD1 as a possible D gene (6 bases). V was trimmed by 2 bases and J by 5 bases, leaving 27 bases between them. The CDR3 contains 19 residues. Germline lookup yields CDR1 MDHEN and CDR2 SYDVKM. The DNA of the CDR3 is TGTGCCAGCAGTTTAGGGTCAGGGTCAGGGGCGGTCCAGAGGACTGAAGCTTTCTTT. The encoded protein is CASSLGSGSGAVQRTEAFF.